The 22 T cell receptor beta chains in this list originate from one sample, sequenced in a study of preoperative IRX-2 immunotherapy in early breast cancer. The treatment here: preoperative locoregional IRX-2 cytokine immunotherapy. Produced via immunoSEQ multiplex PCR; TCRdb's table is partial and in-frame only. The data show around 95,000 clones, just over 85% seen once. Sequencing was performed on tumor tissue, taken after IRX-2 immunotherapy. The receptors come from a human donor with breast cancer.

V usage is TRBV18 and J usage is TRBJ1-1; D is ambiguous. Trimming shortened V by 6 bases and J by 1 base, and 9 bases separated the two germline ends. Germline assignment: CDR1 KGHSH and CDR2 LQKENI. This CDR3 contains 13 residues. The CDR3 DNA reads as TGTGCCAGCTCGATCCTTGAGAACACTGAAGCTTTCTTT. Protein: CASSILENTEAFF.

By proportion, this clone is medium-sized. The chain employs TRBV11-3 and TRBJ1-2; 9 bases align to TRBD1. Germline CDR1 reads SGHNT; CDR2 reads YENEEA. The CDR3 loop spans 14 amino acids. The V gene end was trimmed by 4 bases and the J gene end by 3 bases; junction bases not matched to a gene: 3. The CDR3 reads CASSWDREDYGYTF. The DNA of the CDR3 is TGTGCCAGCAGCTGGGACAGGGAGGACTATGGCTACACCTTC.

The V call is TRBV18, the J call TRBJ2-1; possible D gene TRBD1, 5 bases. Germline-derived CDR1 and CDR2 are KGHSH and LQKENI. The CDR3 sequence is 13 residues long. Trimming took 3 bases from V and 5 from J, leaving 8 bases between them. The CDR3 bases are TGTGCCAGCTCACCTTCCAGGGACAATGAGCAGTTCTTC. This gives the protein CASSPSRDNEQFF.

The chain is built from TRBV18 and TRBJ2-7, with no clear D. Germline V gene sequence: CDR1 KGHSH, CDR2 LQKENI. The CDR3 covers 14 residues. The V gene lost 8 bases and the J gene lost 0 bases, with 14 bases spanning the gap. Here the CDR3 DNA reads TGTGCCAGCCGGAGTTACATGAGCTCCTACGAGCAGTACTTC. Its translation: CASRSYMSSYEQYF. The variable domain in full, completed from reference TRBV18 and TRBJ2-7, reads NAGVMQNPRHLVRRRGQEARLRCSPMKGHSHVYWYRQLPEEGLKFMVYLQKENIIDESGMPKERFSAEFPKEGPSILRIQQVVRGDSAAYFCASRSYMSSYEQYFGPGTRLTVT.

This chain links TRBV5-1 with TRBJ2-2; maybe TRBD1 (6 bases). Trimming took off 2 bases at V and 0 bases at J, with 11 bases between the two ends. This CDR3 is built from 16 residues. Germline V gives CDR1 SGHRS, CDR2 YFSETQ. The CDR3 DNA sequence: TGCGCCAGCAGCTTTACAGGGTTATCGAACACCGGGGAGCTGTTTTTT. This translates into CASSFTGLSNTGELFF.

This chain links TRBV6-8 with TRBJ2-3, with 7 bases fitting TRBD2. The CDR3 extends over 14 amino acids. V lost 5 bases, J lost 4 bases, and 6 bases stayed unmatched. The V gene's germline CDR1 is MNHGY and CDR2 SAAAGT. CDR3 region: CASSDGAGADTQYF. As DNA, the CDR3 is TGTGCCAGCAGTGACGGGGCGGGAGCAGATACGCAGTATTTT.

CDR3 nucleotides: TGTGCCAGCAGTCTCTCCAGGGGGGCCTGGGTCTACGAGCAGTACTTC. It specifies CASSLSRGAWVYEQYF. This chain joins TRBV28 and TRBJ2-7; tentatively, D is TRBD1 (7 bases). The germline gives CDR1 MDHEN, CDR2 SYDVKM. This CDR3 is built from 16 residues. V was cut by 5 bases and J by 3 bases, with 20 bases left in between.

The V call is TRBV11-3, the J call TRBJ2-1; 13 positions match TRBD2. Germline CDR1 SGHNT, CDR2 YENEEA. The CDR3 sequence is 19 residues long. Unmatched junction bases numbered 12, after V lost 5 bases and J lost 2 bases. In DNA, the CDR3 is TGTGCCAGCAGCCCCCAGGGACTAGCGGGGTCTTCCACCTACAATGAGCAGTTCTTC. Encoded protein: CASSPQGLAGSSTYNEQFF.

The genes are TRBV9 and TRBJ2-5, with 8 nucleotides matching TRBD2. This CDR3 spans 14 amino acids. Germline CDR1 SGDLS, CDR2 YYNGEE. J lost 5 bases, V lost 5 bases, and 8 bases had no gene match. The CDR3 loop reads CASSEGTRGETQYF. For the CDR3, the DNA is TGTGCCAGCAGTGAAGGGACTAGAGGGGAGACCCAGTACTTC.

The rearrangement joins TRBV19 to TRBJ1-1; 8 bases are a match to TRBD1. The CDR3 sequence is 12 residues long. V trimming: 11 bases; J trimming: 11 bases; junction bases outside the gene matches: 13. Per germline, CDR1 LNHDA and CDR2 SQIVND (reference sequence). CDR3 region: CASTGRGLIAFF. CDR3 nucleotides: TGTGCCTCCACCGGCAGGGGGCTTATTGCTTTCTTT.

This clone was seen a handful of times. The V gene is TRBV6-8, the J gene TRBJ1-1; 10 bases line up with TRBD1. J lost 11 bases, V lost 6 bases, and 9 bases had no gene match. Per germline, CDR1 MNHGY and CDR2 SAAAGT. The CDR3 is 13 residues long. The CDR3 nucleotides read TGTGCCAGCAGACAGGGACAGGGGCTTAGTGCTTTCTTT. It is translated as CASRQGQGLSAFF.

This clone was recorded once. The V and J genes are TRBV6-4 and TRBJ2-7; D unresolved. Per germline, CDR1 MRHNA and CDR2 SNTAGT. This CDR3 spans 14 amino acids. V lost 3 bases and J lost 4, with 13 bases in between. The CDR3 nucleotides read TGTGCCAGCAGTGAAGGTGGACGGGTTTACGAGCAGTACTTC. Its protein product is CASSEGGRVYEQYF.

This chain connects TRBV28 to TRBJ1-1; maybe TRBD1 (5 bases). CDR1 MDHEN and CDR2 SYDVKM come from the germline V gene. V was trimmed by 3 bases and J by 5 bases, leaving 13 bases between them. CDR3 size: 14 residues. The CDR3, as DNA: TGTGCCAGCAGTTTTGGCAGGGTCGGTACTGAAGCTTTCTTT. Translating gives CASSFGRVGTEAFF.

The chain joins TRBV11-3 to TRBJ2-1; TRBD1 matches at 8 bases. The CDR3 has 18 amino acids. Germline V lookup: CDR1 SGHNT, CDR2 YENEEA. The junction had 12 bases not matched to a gene; V was cut back by 1 base and J by 4 bases. The CDR3 DNA follows: TGTGCCAGCAGCTTAGGGACAGGGAACAAAAAGAGTTACAATGAGCAGTTCTTC. Amino acids: CASSLGTGNKKSYNEQFF.

The genes are TRBV28 and TRBJ1-1, with D unclear. The CDR3 contains 15 residues. Germline V gene data show CDR1 as MDHEN and CDR2 as SYDVKM. Between the trimmed V and J ends, which lost 6 bases and 4 bases, there was a span of 18 bases. In DNA, the CDR3 is TGTGCCAGCAGCCGTCTAAGCGGGGATGCCACTGAAGCTTTCTTT. Protein sequence: CASSRLSGDATEAFF.

CDR3 bases: TGTGCCACCCGGCAGGGAGATTCTCGGAACACTGAAGCTTTCTTT. It encodes CATRQGDSRNTEAFF. The chain is built from TRBV15 and TRBJ1-1; D perhaps matches TRBD1 (5 bases). CDR3 length equals 15 residues. V dropped 8 bases and J dropped 1 base, with 17 bases sitting between them. Per the germline V gene, CDR1 is LNHNV and CDR2 is YYDKDF (reference sequence).

The chain recombines TRBV29-1 with TRBJ2-3; D not certain. V lost 3 bases, J lost 2 bases, and 6 bases lay in between. CDR1 is SQVTM, CDR2 ANQGSEA, per germline. This CDR3 spans 12 amino acids. CDR3 nucleotides: TGCAGCGTTGACGATCTCACAGATACGCAGTATTTT. Translated, it gives CSVDDLTDTQYF.

The rearrangement uses TRBV6-8 and TRBJ2-7; D unresolved. The CDR3 is made up of 13 amino acids. Germline V lookup: CDR1 MNHGY, CDR2 SAAAGT. V lost 7 bases, J lost 2 bases, and 12 bases lay in between. The CDR3 bases are TGTGCCAGCATCAGAGGCGGAGCCTACGAGCAGTACTTC. Translation gives CASIRGGAYEQYF.

This clone came up once. This rearrangement joins TRBV19 to TRBJ2-7; a weak D match, TRBD2 (5 bases). Germline CDR1 LNHDA, CDR2 SQIVND (reference sequence). The CDR3 loop spans 14 amino acids. Trimming took off 10 bases at V and 3 bases at J, with 19 bases between the two ends. The CDR3 reads CANTLGKKDYEQYF. CDR3 sequence (DNA): TGTGCCAACACCCTCGGGAAGAAGGACTACGAGCAGTACTTC. The full variable domain, its missing parts supplied by reference TRBV19 and TRBJ2-7, is DGGITQSPKYLFRKEGQNVTLSCEQNLNHDAMYWYRQDPGQGLRLIYYSQIVNDFQKGDIAEGYSVSREKKESFPLTVTSAQKNPTAFYLCANTLGKKDYEQYFGPGTRLTVT.

V usage is TRBV5-1 and J usage is TRBJ2-3; 7 bases match TRBD2. Germline values: CDR1 SGHRS, CDR2 YFSETQ. The CDR3 loop spans 15 amino acids. J lost 1 base, V lost 0 bases, and 2 bases had no gene match. DNA of the CDR3: TGCGCCAGCAGCTTGGGGCTAGCGGGCACAGATACGCAGTATTTT. It encodes CASSLGLAGTDTQYF.

In its sample, this clone was seen once. The V and J genes are TRBV19 and TRBJ1-2, with D maybe TRBD1 (5 bases). The germline V gene has CDR1 LNHDA and CDR2 SQIVND (reference sequence). V lost 3 bases and J 8 bases, leaving 16 bases between the germline ends. The CDR3 loop spans 14 amino acids. The CDR3 coding sequence is TGTGCCAGTAGTATCGGCAGGGCTTTTGACGGCTACACCTTC. Translation gives CASSIGRAFDGYTF.

The V gene is TRBV7-6, the J gene TRBJ2-2; 11 positions match TRBD2. J lost 1 base, V lost 5 bases, and 3 bases had no gene match. CDR3 size: 16 residues. CDR1 SGHVS and CDR2 FNYEAQ come from the germline V gene. The CDR3 here is CASSTLAGGNTGELFF. The CDR3 DNA reads as TGTGCCAGCAGCACGCTAGCGGGGGGGAACACCGGGGAGCTGTTTTTT.